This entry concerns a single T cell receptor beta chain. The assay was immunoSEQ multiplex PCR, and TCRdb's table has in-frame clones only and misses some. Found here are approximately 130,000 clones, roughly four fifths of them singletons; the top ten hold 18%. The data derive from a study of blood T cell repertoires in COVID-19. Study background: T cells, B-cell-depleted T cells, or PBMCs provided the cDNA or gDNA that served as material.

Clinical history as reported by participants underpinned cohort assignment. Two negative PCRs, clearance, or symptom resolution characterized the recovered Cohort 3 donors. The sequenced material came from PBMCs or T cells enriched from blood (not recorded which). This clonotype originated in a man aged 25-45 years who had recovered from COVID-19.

DNA for the CDR3: TGTGCCTGGAGTAAGGGAGTGAACACTGAAGCTTTCTTT. As protein: CAWSKGVNTEAFF. The chain employs TRBV30 and TRBJ1-1; D is unresolved. The ends were cut back, 2 bases at V and 0 bases at J, with 7 bases in the middle. The CDR3 consists of 13 residues. Looked up from germline, CDR1 is GTSNPN and CDR2 is SVGIG (reference sequence).